This T cell receptor (beta chain) was sequenced in a study of T cells in Graves' hyperthyroidism and ophthalmopathy. The germline CDR1 and CDR2 sequences are SGHRS and YFSETQ. The CDR3 length is 15 residues. With V trimmed by 6 bases and J by 1 base, 9 bases remained unmatched. Only a few counts were recorded for this clonotype. Its specificity is not known. Study-wide results and caveats: Stable hyperthyroidism was separated from ophthalmopathy by a model based on 13 V-J features. Most thyroid clonotypes expanded above 0.001 appeared in blood too.

Stable Graves' hyperthyroidism denoted no ophthalmopathy progression over 18 months. Amplification of TCR beta CDR3 regions was performed using RNA transcripts as template. Researchers ran a first-round RT-PCR on the TCR CDR3 using the HTBI primer set. TCRdb used MiXCR to reprocess the multiplex PCR reads, holding one entry per CDR3 protein. This sample yields approximately 610,000 distinct CDR3 sequences, of which 15% to 20% are seen a single time; approximately 20% belongs to the top ten. The clonotype was recovered from a woman younger than 30 with Graves' hyperthyroidism. V usage is TRBV5-1 and J usage is TRBJ2-5; the match to TRBD2 covers 7 bases. The sample taken for sequencing was blood. The CDR3 nucleotides are TGCGCCAGCACTATGGGCGGGAGTGGCCAAGAGACCCAGTACTTC. It yields the protein CASTMGGSGQETQYF.